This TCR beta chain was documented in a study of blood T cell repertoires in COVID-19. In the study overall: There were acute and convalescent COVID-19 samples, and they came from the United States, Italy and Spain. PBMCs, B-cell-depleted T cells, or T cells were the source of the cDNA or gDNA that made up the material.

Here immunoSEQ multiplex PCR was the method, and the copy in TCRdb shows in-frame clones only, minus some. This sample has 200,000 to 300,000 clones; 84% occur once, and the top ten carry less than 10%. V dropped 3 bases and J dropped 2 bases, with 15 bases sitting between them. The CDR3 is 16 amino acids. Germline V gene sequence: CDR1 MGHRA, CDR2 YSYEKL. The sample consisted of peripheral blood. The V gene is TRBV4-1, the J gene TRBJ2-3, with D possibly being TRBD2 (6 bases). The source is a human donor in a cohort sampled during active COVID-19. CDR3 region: CASSQYELAATDTQYF. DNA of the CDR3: TGCGCCAGCAGCCAGTACGAACTAGCAGCCACAGATACGCAGTATTTT.